This T cell receptor beta chain appears in the sequencing data of a study of blood T cells in healthy people across ages. Next came a second PCR, run for 7 to 11 cycles, which used a sample-barcoded 5' primer along with a J-beta primer mix. TCRdb redid the calling of the 5' RACE reads with MiXCR, one entry per CDR3 protein. The sample records 950,000 to 1,200,000 distinct CDR3 sequences, more than 30% being singletons. Per the germline V gene, CDR1 is MDHEN and CDR2 is SYDVKM. This CDR3 is built from 14 residues. V lost 4 bases and J 4 bases, leaving 14 bases between the germline ends. This TCR was sampled from a young man in good health. The chain combines TRBV28 with TRBJ2-7; maybe TRBD1 (6 bases). The sample was blood. This CDR3 is CASSSTTGRYEQYF. CDR3 nucleotide sequence: TGTGCCAGCAGTTCCACCACAGGGAGATACGAGCAGTACTTC.